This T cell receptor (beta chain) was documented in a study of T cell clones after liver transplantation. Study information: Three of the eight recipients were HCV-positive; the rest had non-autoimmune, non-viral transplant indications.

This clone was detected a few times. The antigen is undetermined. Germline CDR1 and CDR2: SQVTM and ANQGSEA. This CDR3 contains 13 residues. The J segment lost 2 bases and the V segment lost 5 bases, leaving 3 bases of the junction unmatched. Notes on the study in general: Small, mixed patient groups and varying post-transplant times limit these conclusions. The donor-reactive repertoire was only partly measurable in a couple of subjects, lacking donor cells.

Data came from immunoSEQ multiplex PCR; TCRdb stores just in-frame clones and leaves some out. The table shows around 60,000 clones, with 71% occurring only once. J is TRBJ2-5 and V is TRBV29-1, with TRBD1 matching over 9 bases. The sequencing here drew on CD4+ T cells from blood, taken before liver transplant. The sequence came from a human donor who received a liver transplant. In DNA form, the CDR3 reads TGCAGCGTTCGGGACAGGGTTCAAGAGACCCAGTACTTC. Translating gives CSVRDRVQETQYF.